This record covers a single T cell receptor beta chain. These data belong to a study of cytomegalovirus exposure and HLA in healthy donors. Primers: 60 Vbeta forward and 13 Jbeta reverse. Measured with immunoSEQ multiplex PCR; TCRdb has only the in-frame clones, and not every one. Of under 200,000 clones listed, 80% are singletons. V dropped 5 bases and J dropped 5; count of bases not matched to a gene: 3. The CDR3 runs to 13 residues. The germline V gene has CDR1 MNHNY and CDR2 SVGAGI (reference sequence). The sequenced sample consisted of PBMCs. The chain links TRBV6-6 to TRBJ1-2; 9 nucleotides line up with TRBD1. This TCR came from a man aged 25 to 45 in good health and CMV-seronegative. The CDR3 DNA reads TGTGCCAGCAGTGCGACAGGGGGATATGGCTACACCTTC. As protein: CASSATGGYGYTF.